The next 10 T cell receptor beta chains were all read from a single sample in a study of T cells in Graves' hyperthyroidism and ophthalmopathy. RNA transcripts provided the source from which TCR beta CDR3 regions were amplified. During a first-round RT-PCR of the TCR CDR3, the HTBI primer set was used. TCRdb passed the multiplex PCR reads through MiXCR, listing each CDR3 protein once. The table lists roughly 710,000 distinct CDR3 sequences, around a third of them singletons, with around 30% in the top ten. Specimen: blood. Every receptor here comes from a woman aged 40 to 50 with Graves' hyperthyroidism.

V is TRBV4-3 and J is TRBJ1-2; no definite D call. The CDR3 covers 13 residues. V lost 1 base to trimming and J lost 7 bases, with 10 bases between them. Germline CDR1 LGHNA, CDR2 YSLEER. CDR3: CASSQVYYRGYTF. CDR3 DNA sequence: TGCGCCAGCAGCCAAGTCTATTATCGTGGCTACACCTTC.

This clonotype came up a few times. This rearrangement joins TRBV13 to TRBJ2-5; 7 bases match TRBD1. CDR1 is PRHDT, CDR2 FYEKMQ, per germline (reference sequence). The CDR3 loop spans 14 amino acids. The J segment lost 4 bases and the V segment lost 3 bases, leaving 5 bases of the junction unmatched. Here the CDR3 reads CASSLQGVIETQYF. As DNA, the CDR3 is TGTGCCAGCAGCTTGCAGGGGGTCATAGAGACCCAGTACTTC.

The chain combines TRBV29-1 with TRBJ1-1; D gene ambiguous. The germline gives CDR1 SQVTM, CDR2 ANQGSEA. This CDR3 region has 12 residues. The V and J ends lost 8 bases and 1 base respectively, with 11 bases between them. Written as DNA, the CDR3 is TGCAGCTTCGGGGAGGCGAACACTGAAGCTTTCTTT. Translating it yields CSFGEANTEAFF.

This clonotype came up many times. CDR3 sequence reads: CASSPQGTIIGHGYTF. CDR3 sequence (DNA): TGTGCCAGCAGCCCCCAAGGGACCATCATTGGGCATGGCTACACCTTC. The chain carries TRBV7-2 and TRBJ1-2, with D possibly being TRBD1 (5 bases). V lost 5 bases and J 6 bases, leaving 22 bases between the germline ends. The CDR3 runs 16 residues. CDR1 and CDR2 from the germline V gene are SGHTA and FQGNSA.

This clonotype was observed at least ten times. The chain carries TRBV7-9 and TRBJ1-5; perhaps TRBD1 as D (5 bases). Per the germline V gene, CDR1 is SEHNR and CDR2 is FQNEAQ (reference sequence). The CDR3 is 13 residues long. V shed 7 bases and J shed 5 bases, with 12 bases lying between them. The CDR3 here is CASTRDGYQPQHF. The CDR3 DNA is TGTGCCAGCACCAGGGACGGGTATCAGCCCCAGCATTTT.

A remark on this clonotype: Germline and junction disagree at one end, which may indicate a read error. The genes are TRBV10-2 and TRBJ1-3; no firm D call. Germline CDR1 WSHSY, CDR2 SAAADI. The CDR3 has 12 amino acids. The CDR3 protein is CASSVVPNTIYF. The CDR3, as DNA: TGTGCCAGCAGCGTAGTCCCGAACACCATATATTTT.

V usage is TRBV20-1 and J usage is TRBJ2-7; 9 bases align to TRBD1. The V gene end was trimmed by 3 bases and the J gene end by 2 bases; junction bases not matched to a gene: 8. The CDR3 sequence is 15 residues long. The germline CDR1 and CDR2 sequences are DFQATT and SNEGSKA (reference sequence). CDR3 sequence reads: CSASPGQGRTYEQYF. CDR3 nucleotide sequence: TGCAGTGCTAGCCCCGGACAGGGGAGGACCTACGAGCAGTACTTC.

The chain has TRBV7-2 and TRBJ1-2; weak D call: TRBD1 (6 bases). Germline assignment: CDR1 SGHTA and CDR2 FQGNSA. This CDR3 spans 14 amino acids. Between the trimmed V and J ends, which lost 6 bases and 8 bases, there was a span of 19 bases. This CDR3 is CASSTSGALEGYTF. The CDR3 bases are TGTGCCAGCAGTACATCGGGGGCTTTGGAGGGCTACACCTTC.

This clonotype was seen a few times. The chain joins TRBV5-1 to TRBJ1-5, with D maybe TRBD1 (5 bases). V was pared by 3 bases and J by 1 base, with 11 bases between. The germline V gene encodes CDR1 SGHRS and CDR2 YFSETQ. The CDR3 is 15 residues long. The CDR3 DNA sequence: TGCGCCAGCAGCTCCGGGGGGGAGAGCAATCAGCCCCAGCATTTT. This gives the protein CASSSGGESNQPQHF.

This chain uses TRBV12-5 with TRBJ1-1; D call uncertain. Trimming cost V 0 bases and J 4 bases, with 15 bases left between them. The CDR3 has 16 residues. Germline CDR1 reads LGHNT; CDR2 reads FRNRAP. Here the CDR3 reads CASGLVVYQDSTEAFF. The CDR3 DNA sequence: TGTGCTAGTGGTTTGGTAGTTTATCAGGATTCCACTGAAGCTTTCTTT.